Below are 30 T cell receptor beta chains sequenced from a single sample in a study of OX40 agonist ivuxolimab in advanced cancers. The data were produced by immunoSEQ multiplex PCR, yet TCRdb's version contains in-frame clones alone and is incomplete. The sample yields about 81,000 clones, about 88% seen once. This specimen was CD4+ or CD8+ T cells sorted from blood, taken in a trial of the OX40 agonist ivuxolimab. These receptors originate from an adult with an advanced solid tumor such as melanoma, head and neck, liver or kidney cancer.

The chain combines TRBV7-9 with TRBJ2-3; D may be TRBD2 (5 bases). The germline V gene has CDR1 SEHNR and CDR2 FQNEAQ (reference sequence). V was clipped by 5 bases and J by 1 base, with 10 bases between them. The CDR3 is made up of 14 amino acids. In DNA, the CDR3 is TGTGCCAGCAGCCCCGACGGGGGCACAGATACGCAGTATTTT. Translating gives CASSPDGGTDTQYF.

This chain uses TRBV29-1 with TRBJ2-1, with a tentative D call TRBD2 (6 bases). The CDR3 consists of 10 residues. Germline CDR1 is SQVTM and CDR2 is ANQGSEA. Trimming took off 3 bases at V and 12 bases at J, with 9 bases between the two ends. The CDR3 loop is CSVEGDWQFF. The CDR3 coding sequence is TGCAGCGTTGAGGGGGACTGGCAGTTCTTC.

The J gene is TRBJ2-4, the V gene TRBV6-5; D unresolved. From germline, CDR1 is MNHEY and CDR2 SVGAGI. Trimming removed 2 bases at V and 0 bases at J, with 8 bases between. CDR3 length: 15 residues. The CDR3 reads CASSYGSLAKNIQYF. DNA of the CDR3: TGTGCCAGCAGTTACGGATCCCTAGCCAAAAACATTCAGTACTTC.

The chain links TRBV28 to TRBJ2-7; TRBD1 aligns across 9 bases. The V segment lost 2 bases and the J segment 3 bases; nucleotides outside the gene matches: 11. The length of the CDR3 is 17 residues. CDR1 and CDR2 from the germline V gene are MDHEN and SYDVKM. The CDR3 nucleotides are TGTGCCAGCAGTTTACCCCTAACGGGACAGGGTTACTACGAGCAGTACTTC. Translation gives CASSLPLTGQGYYEQYF. The variable domain in full, completed from reference TRBV28 and TRBJ2-7, reads DVKVTQSSRYLVKRTGEKVFLECVQDMDHENMFWYRQDPGLGLRLIYFSYDVKMKEKGDIPEGYSVSREKKERFSLILESASTNQTSMYLCASSLPLTGQGYYEQYFGPGTRLTVT.

V usage is TRBV9 and J usage is TRBJ2-3, with 7 positions matching TRBD2. Trimming removed 0 bases from V and 2 bases from J; junction bases left unmatched: 3. This CDR3 contains 15 residues. The V gene's germline CDR1 is SGDLS and CDR2 YYNGEE. CDR3 residues: CASSVDGTNTDTQYF. For the CDR3, the DNA is TGTGCCAGCAGCGTAGACGGGACTAACACAGATACGCAGTATTTT.

The J gene is TRBJ2-1, the V gene TRBV2; D is unclear. There are 14 residues in the CDR3. The germline CDR1 and CDR2 sequences are SNHLY and FYNNEI. V was pared by 7 bases and J by 8 bases, with 18 bases between. CDR3 DNA sequence: TGTGCCAGCACCCCCCTTGGCGGAAGGGATGAGCAGTTCTTC. Residues: CASTPLGGRDEQFF.

The rearrangement uses TRBV28 and TRBJ1-2; D is possibly TRBD1 (6 bases). V lost 6 bases to trimming and J lost 3 bases, with 14 bases between them. CDR1 MDHEN and CDR2 SYDVKM come from the germline V gene. The CDR3 extends over 14 amino acids. CDR3 nucleotide sequence: TGTGCCAGCAGGGGGGCCCTAGGTGACTATGGCTACACCTTC. Residues: CASRGALGDYGYTF.

This sequence joins TRBV19 and TRBJ2-1; TRBD2 aligns across 8 bases. Germline V gene lookup returns CDR1 LNHDA and CDR2 SQIVND (reference sequence). The V segment lost 7 bases and the J segment 0 bases; nucleotides outside the gene matches: 8. CDR3 size: 16 residues. CDR3 sequence: CASTRGGTSSYNEQFF. DNA of the CDR3: TGTGCCAGTACTCGCGGCGGGACTAGCTCCTACAATGAGCAGTTCTTC.

This clone was detected only a few times. An end of the junction differs from the germline gene, which may be a read error. The chain is built from TRBV6-4 and TRBJ1-2, with D possibly matching TRBD1 (6 bases). Germline CDR1 MRHNA, CDR2 SNTAGT. CDR3 length equals 13 residues. CDR3 sequence (DNA): TGTGCCATCAGTGACGGGGGCTGGTATGGCTACACCTTC. Amino acids: CAISDGGWYGYTF.

This clone was picked up one time. The chain recombines TRBV19 with TRBJ1-1; D unresolved. The V end was cut by 5 bases, the J end by 2 bases, with 18 bases between. This CDR3 contains 16 residues. Germline V CDR1 and CDR2: LNHDA, SQIVND (reference sequence). The CDR3 protein is CASSSPHFAVNTEAFF. The CDR3 region has the DNA TGTGCCAGTAGTTCCCCCCACTTCGCAGTAAACACTGAAGCTTTCTTT.

The chain employs TRBV7-8 and TRBJ2-7, with D unclear. Trimming stripped 3 bases from V and 1 base from J, with 13 bases between. The germline gives CDR1 SGHVS, CDR2 FQNEAQ. The CDR3 has 15 residues. In nucleotides, the CDR3 is TGTGCCAGCAGCTTTGAACCGGGTGTTTCCTACGAGCAGTACTTC. It yields the protein CASSFEPGVSYEQYF.

This chain connects TRBV5-1 to TRBJ2-3; 12 bases are a match to TRBD2. Unmatched junction bases numbered 4, after V lost 0 bases and J lost 5 bases. Germline V gives CDR1 SGHRS, CDR2 YFSETQ. The CDR3 covers 16 residues. CDR3 sequence: CASSLDSTSGGDTQYF. As DNA, the CDR3 is TGCGCCAGCAGCTTGGACTCGACTAGCGGGGGAGATACGCAGTATTTT.

The gene calls are TRBV7-6 and TRBJ2-7; D gene uncertain. V was trimmed by 3 bases and J by 3 bases, leaving 6 bases between them. The length of the CDR3 is 12 residues. The germline V gene encodes CDR1 SGHVS and CDR2 FNYEAQ. The CDR3 protein is CASSFNGYEQYF. CDR3 nucleotides: TGTGCCAGCAGCTTTAACGGCTACGAGCAGTACTTC.

V is TRBV4-2 and J is TRBJ2-1; TRBD1 aligns across 9 bases. The trim removed 4 bases at V and 5 bases at J, leaving 6 bases unmatched. There are 15 residues in the CDR3. The germline gives CDR1 LGHNA, CDR2 YNFKEQ. DNA for the CDR3: TGTGCCAGCAGCCCAGGGACAGGGAATCACAATGAGCAGTTCTTC. This codes for CASSPGTGNHNEQFF.

The V gene is TRBV4-2, the J gene TRBJ1-1; D may be TRBD1 (5 bases). The CDR3 spans 12 residues. Between the trimmed V and J ends, which lost 4 bases and 11 bases, there was a span of 14 bases. The germline V gene has CDR1 LGHNA and CDR2 YNFKEQ. This CDR3 is CASSPEGRDAFF. The CDR3 coding sequence is TGTGCCAGCAGCCCGGAGGGTAGGGACGCTTTCTTT.

This chain uses TRBV19 with TRBJ1-3, with D uncertain. This CDR3 has 16 amino acids. Germline CDR1 is LNHDA and CDR2 is SQIVND (reference sequence). V was cut by 8 bases and J by 0 bases, with 17 bases left in between. CDR3 sequence (DNA): TGTGCCAGTTCCCTTCGGGGAGCTCACTCTGGAAACACCATATATTTT. Its translation is CASSLRGAHSGNTIYF.

The chain employs TRBV6-5 and TRBJ1-2; a weak D match, TRBD1 (6 bases). Germline V CDR1 and CDR2: MNHEY, SVGAGI. Trimming removed 6 bases at V and 1 base at J, with 9 bases between. The CDR3 spans 13 residues. CDR3 bases: TGTGCCAGCAGCAGGGGATTTAACTATGGCTACACCTTC. Translation gives CASSRGFNYGYTF.

The chain uses TRBV30 and TRBJ2-7, with 7 bases aligning to TRBD2. The CDR3 covers 14 residues. J lost 6 bases, V lost 0 bases, and 8 bases had no gene match. Germline CDR1 reads GTSNPN; CDR2 reads SVGIG (reference sequence). In DNA, the CDR3 is TGTGCCTGGAGTGTGGCGGGAGCGGTCTCCGAGCAGTACTTC. This codes for CAWSVAGAVSEQYF.

V and J are TRBV27 and TRBJ2-5, with TRBD2 identical over 8 bases. V gave up 5 bases and J gave up 5 bases; unmatched junction bases: 7. This CDR3 contains 14 residues. Looked up from germline, CDR1 is MNHEY and CDR2 is SMNVEV (reference sequence). The CDR3 reads CASSPSGSSETQYF. CDR3 DNA: TGTGCCAGCAGTCCAAGCGGGAGTTCGGAGACCCAGTACTTC.

V and J are TRBV5-6 and TRBJ2-7; D unresolved. This CDR3 has 13 residues. V was shortened by 0 bases and J by 2 bases, with 6 bases between the two germline ends. Germline lookup yields CDR1 SGHDT and CDR2 YYEEEE. This CDR3 reads CASSLDIPYEQYF. In DNA, the CDR3 is TGTGCCAGCAGCTTGGACATACCCTACGAGCAGTACTTC.

This chain links TRBV27 with TRBJ2-7, with 11 bases fitting TRBD1. From germline, CDR1 is MNHEY and CDR2 SMNVEV (reference sequence). The CDR3 extends over 15 amino acids. V was pared by 2 bases and J by 9 bases, with 9 bases of the junction left unmatched. The CDR3 sequence is CASSLQRTGGAGQYF. For the CDR3, the DNA is TGTGCCAGCAGTTTACAGCGGACAGGGGGCGCCGGGCAGTACTTC.

Turning to this clone: Relative to the germline gene, one junction end is altered; a read error may explain this. The genes are TRBV5-8 and TRBJ2-7, with TRBD1 as a possible D gene (5 bases). The CDR3 length is 14 residues. Germline V gene sequence: CDR1 SGHTS, CDR2 YDEGEE. Here the CDR3 reads CASSQGVGSYEQYF. The CDR3 DNA is TGCGCCAGCAGCCAAGGGGTAGGGTCCTACGAGCAGTACTTC.

The J gene is TRBJ2-2, the V gene TRBV5-1, with unresolved D. Trimming cost V 2 bases and J 4 bases, with 12 bases left between them. Germline V lookup: CDR1 SGHRS, CDR2 YFSETQ. The CDR3 consists of 15 residues. The CDR3 sequence: CASSFLGFSTGELFF. The CDR3 region has the DNA TGCGCCAGCAGCTTTTTGGGATTTAGCACCGGGGAGCTGTTTTTT. Using reference TRBV5-1 and TRBJ2-2 for the parts outside the CDR3, the full variable domain is KAGVTQTPRYLIKTRGQQVTLSCSPISGHRSVSWYQQTPGQGLQFLFEYFSETQRNKGNFPGRFSGRQFSNSRSEMNVSTLELGDSALYLCASSFLGFSTGELFFGEGSRLTVL.

The gene calls are TRBV28 and TRBJ2-5; 14 bases are shared with TRBD2. The CDR3 runs to 17 residues. The germline gives CDR1 MDHEN, CDR2 SYDVKM. Trimming removed 6 bases from V and 7 bases from J; junction bases left unmatched: 13. The CDR3 sequence is CASRFEPGTSGSWTQYF. The CDR3 region has the DNA TGTGCCAGCAGATTCGAGCCGGGGACTAGCGGGAGTTGGACCCAGTACTTC.

V is TRBV7-3 and J is TRBJ1-1; tentatively, D is TRBD1 (5 bases). CDR3 length: 14 amino acids. Per the germline V gene, CDR1 is SGHTA and CDR2 is FQGTGA. V gave up 5 bases and J gave up 4 bases, with 14 bases separating them. DNA of the CDR3: TGTGCCAGCAGCCCCCCTAGGGGCGGCACTGAAGCTTTCTTT. As protein: CASSPPRGGTEAFF.

This clone was picked up one time. This chain uses TRBV9 with TRBJ2-3, with a tentative D call TRBD2 (5 bases). The V end was cut by 0 bases, the J end by 11 bases, with 25 bases between. CDR1 and CDR2 (germline): SGDLS, YYNGEE. The CDR3 runs to 17 residues. In nucleotides, the CDR3 is TGTGCCAGCAGCGTAGGTGGATGGAACAGAGCCGGGGTTGGGCAGTATTTT. It translates to CASSVGGWNRAGVGQYF.

The rearrangement joins TRBV18 to TRBJ2-1; 7 nucleotides agree with TRBD1. The CDR3 is 14 residues long. The trim removed 6 bases at V and 15 bases at J, leaving 17 bases unmatched. Germline CDR1 KGHSH, CDR2 LQKENI. The CDR3: CASSSGTDQGRGFF. The CDR3 bases are TGTGCCAGCTCCTCGGGGACAGACCAGGGCCGAGGGTTCTTC.

The gene calls are TRBV7-2 and TRBJ2-3, with TRBD2 matching 10 bases. The CDR3 extends over 15 amino acids. J lost 5 bases, V lost 5 bases, and 7 bases had no gene match. CDR1 is SGHTA and CDR2 is FQGNSA in the germline V gene. The CDR3 coding sequence is TGTGCCAGCAGCCCCAGCGGGGGGGCGGGAGATACGCAGTATTTT. Protein: CASSPSGGAGDTQYF.

The chain is built from TRBV18 and TRBJ1-1; possibly TRBD1 for D (5 bases). CDR1 KGHSH and CDR2 LQKENI come from the germline V gene. V dropped 1 base and J dropped 1 base, with 7 bases sitting between them. The CDR3 loop spans 14 amino acids. In DNA, the CDR3 is TGTGCCAGCTCACCACAGGGGTCGAACACTGAAGCTTTCTTT. Its protein is CASSPQGSNTEAFF.

About this clone itself: The germline gene is not matched at one end of the junction; a read error may be the cause. CDR3 in amino acids: CASREDSNYGYTF. The DNA of the CDR3 is TGTGCCAGCAGGGAAGACAGTAACTATGGCTACACCTTC. The V and J genes are TRBV2 and TRBJ1-2; D is possibly TRBD1 (5 bases). The CDR3 sequence is 13 residues long. Germline assignment: CDR1 SNHLY and CDR2 FYNNEI.